Sequencing of this T cell receptor (beta chain) was carried out in a study of blood T cell repertoires in COVID-19. Across the whole study: PBMCs, B-cell-depleted T cells, or T cells provided the cDNA or gDNA that made up the material.

Profiling relied on immunoSEQ multiplex PCR, and the TCRdb table lists in-frame clones only, not all of them. The sample lists under 100,000 clones; 87% were seen once. V lost 0 bases and J 4 bases, leaving 13 bases between the germline ends. The CDR3 is made up of 15 amino acids. The germline CDR1 and CDR2 sequences are LGHNT and FRNRAP. Sequenced sample: peripheral blood. This chain connects TRBV12-5 to TRBJ2-7, with D tentatively TRBD2 (5 bases). The clonotype comes from a human donor in a cohort sampled during active COVID-19. The CDR3 DNA follows: TGTGCTAGTGGTTTGGTAGTTTTCGGGGATTACGAGCAGTACTTC. It yields the protein CASGLVVFGDYEQYF.